The 5 T cell receptor beta chains in this list originate from one sample, sequenced in a study of OX40 agonist ivuxolimab in advanced cancers. TCRdb's table, derived via immunoSEQ multiplex PCR, lists solely in-frame clones and lacks some. The table records about 74,000 clones, about four fifths of them present only once. Sequenced material: CD4+ or CD8+ T cells sorted from blood, taken in a trial of the OX40 agonist ivuxolimab. The receptors originated from an adult with an advanced solid tumor such as melanoma, head and neck, liver or kidney cancer.

This chain links TRBV5-1 with TRBJ1-1; D possibly corresponds to TRBD1 (6 bases). The length of the CDR3 is 16 residues. V lost 3 bases and J lost 1, with 16 bases in between. Per germline, CDR1 SGHRS and CDR2 YFSETQ. The CDR3 DNA is TGCGCCAGCAGCTGGGGGGCCGGGGCTGGGAACACTGAAGCTTTCTTT. Amino acids: CASSWGAGAGNTEAFF.

A remark on this clone: No conserved phenylalanine or tryptophan is present at the end of the CDR3, so a read error is the likely explanation. The limits of the CDR3 on the DNA are not certain, so only TCRdb's listed CDR3 is given. The chain has TRBV20-1 and TRBJ1-1; the table's D call of TRBD1 was not tested on the DNA. Both ends counted, the CDR3 spans 10 residues. Germline V lookup: CDR1 DFQATT, CDR2 SNEGSKA (reference sequence). CDR3 sequence reads: CSAGDSRPSL.

This clone has more than one count but fewer than ten. The rearrangement links TRBV19 to TRBJ1-1; D is perhaps TRBD1 (5 bases). Germline-derived CDR1 and CDR2 are LNHDA and SQIVND (reference sequence). CDR3 length equals 15 residues. Between the trimmed V and J ends, which lost 7 bases and 1 base, there was a span of 16 bases. The CDR3 sequence is CASKRYGTANTEAFF. The CDR3 nucleotides read TGTGCCAGTAAGAGGTACGGGACGGCGAACACTGAAGCTTTCTTT.

This sequence joins TRBV7-9 and TRBJ1-2, with a weak D call TRBD1 (5 bases). V dropped 5 bases and J dropped 2 bases, with 12 bases sitting between them. CDR1 and CDR2 (germline): SEHNR, FQNEAQ (reference sequence). The CDR3 length is 14 residues. DNA for the CDR3: TGTGCCAGCAGCCACAGCAGGGTGAACTATGGCTACACCTTC. It encodes CASSHSRVNYGYTF.

This clone has just one count. The genes are TRBV5-5 and TRBJ2-7, with D tentatively TRBD1 (6 bases). Trimming took off 1 base at V and 4 bases at J, with 18 bases between the two ends. The CDR3 totals 16 residues. Per the germline V gene, CDR1 is SGHKS and CDR2 is YYEKEE (reference sequence). For the CDR3, the DNA is TGTGCCAGCAGCTTGCGGACAGAAGCTTTACTATACGAGCAGTACTTC. Protein sequence: CASSLRTEALLYEQYF.